This T cell receptor (beta chain) was sequenced during a study of blood T cell repertoires in COVID-19. The germline V and J ends were trimmed by 2 bases and 1 base, with 10 bases remaining between them. CDR1 and CDR2 from the germline V gene are SGHDT and YYEEEE. The CDR3 has 15 residues. Authors' data handling: Reference gene primer amplification in the assay estimated nucleated cell counts. Clones were read by immunoSEQ multiplex PCR, and TCRdb kept only the in-frame ones, dropping some. V and J calls and clone size come straight from that table; D and trimming were deduced from the DNA. The profile shows approximately 250,000 clones, about 89% of them singletons.

V and J are TRBV5-6 and TRBJ2-1; D is unclear. This receptor was identified in a man aged 40-49 years with active or convalescent COVID-19. The sample was peripheral blood. The CDR3 DNA reads TGTGCCAGCAGCTTACTTATAACTTCCTACAATGAGCAGTTCTTC. Its translation: CASSLLITSYNEQFF.